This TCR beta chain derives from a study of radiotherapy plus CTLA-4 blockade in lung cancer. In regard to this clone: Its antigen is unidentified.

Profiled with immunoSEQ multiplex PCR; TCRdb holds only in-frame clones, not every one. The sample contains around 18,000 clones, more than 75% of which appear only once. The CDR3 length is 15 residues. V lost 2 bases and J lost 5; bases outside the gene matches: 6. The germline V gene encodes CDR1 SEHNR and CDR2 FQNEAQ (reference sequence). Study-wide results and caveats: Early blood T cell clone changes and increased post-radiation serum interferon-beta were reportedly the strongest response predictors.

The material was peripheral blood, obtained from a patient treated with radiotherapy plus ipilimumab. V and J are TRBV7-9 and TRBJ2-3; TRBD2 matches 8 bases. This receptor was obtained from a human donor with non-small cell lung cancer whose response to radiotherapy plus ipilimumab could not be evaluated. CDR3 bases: TGTGCCAGCAGCTTAAGGGCGGGAGGTCTAGATACGCAGTATTTT. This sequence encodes CASSLRAGGLDTQYF. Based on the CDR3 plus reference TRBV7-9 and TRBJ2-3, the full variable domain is DTGVSQNPRHKITKRGQNVTFRCDPISEHNRLYWYRQTLGQGPEFLTYFQNEAQLEKSRLLSDRFSAERPKGSFSTLEIQRTEQGDSAMYLCASSLRAGGLDTQYFGPGTRLTVL.